Listed here is a single T cell receptor (beta chain). This sample is part of a study of blood T cell repertoires in COVID-19. The CDR3 is made up of 18 amino acids. Trimming removed 5 bases at V and 2 bases at J, with 24 bases between. The germline CDR1 and CDR2 sequences are SGHTA and FQGNSA. Some clones are missing from TCRdb's copy, which holds only in-frame ones; the method was immunoSEQ multiplex PCR. In the table there are fewer than 300,000 clones, more than 65% of which are singletons. This receptor was obtained from a young woman with acute or convalescent COVID-19. The sequenced material came from peripheral blood. V gene TRBV7-2 combines with J gene TRBJ1-1; TRBD1 might be the D (6 bases). CDR3 in amino acids: CASSIRDTYFFGNTEAFF. In DNA form, the CDR3 reads TGTGCCAGCAGCATCCGGGACACTTACTTCTTTGGTAACACTGAAGCTTTCTTT.